The clone carrying this TCR beta chain was detected only a few times. This sample was included in a study of T cells in Graves' hyperthyroidism and ophthalmopathy. CDR1 LNHDA and CDR2 SQIVND come from the germline V gene (reference sequence). The CDR3 has 18 amino acids. V lost 7 bases to trimming and J lost 1 base, with 25 bases between them. From RNA transcripts, TCR beta CDR3 regions were amplified. The study used the HTBI primer set for a first-round RT-PCR of the TCR CDR3. TCRdb reprocessed the multiplex PCR reads with MiXCR, giving one entry per CDR3 protein. This table has 650,000 to 850,000 distinct CDR3 sequences, roughly a sixth appearing once.

Sequenced material: blood. This TCR derives from a woman between 45 and 60 years old with Graves' hyperthyroidism that later progressed to Graves' ophthalmopathy. The rearrangement joins TRBV19 to TRBJ1-2, with a possible D match to TRBD1 (6 bases). The DNA of the CDR3 is TGTGCCAGTATGGGCACAGGGAACCCAACTTGGGTTAACTATGGCTACACCTTC. Residues: CASMGTGNPTWVNYGYTF.